One sample yielded the 27 T cell receptor beta chains listed below, sequenced in a study of blood T cells in healthy people across ages (dated by TCRdb to 2013 to 2016). Library construction relied on 5' RACE. TCRdb shows the sequencer as Illumina HiSeq 2500. A second about 7 to 12 cycle PCR used a sample-barcoded 5' primer and a J-beta primer mix. Using fastp trimming at Q25 and MiXCR clonotype assembly, TCRdb reanalyzed the public sequencing data and kept in-frame beta chains. Each entry is one CDR3 protein sequence, shown with its most common DNA and genes. Here the sample has about 2 million distinct CDR3 sequences; around 50% occur a single time. The ten largest clones add up to roughly 2% of the sample. The sample was blood. These TCRs come from a middle-aged woman in good health.

This clonotype was seen a single time. V usage is TRBV28 and J usage is TRBJ2-1; weak D call: TRBD2 (5 bases). The CDR3 has 15 residues. Germline V lookup: CDR1 MDHEN, CDR2 SYDVKM. Trimming shortened V by 2 bases and J by 3 bases, and 11 bases separated the two germline ends. The CDR3 region is CASSLIDGLYNEQFF. As DNA, the CDR3 is TGTGCCAGCAGTTTAATAGATGGACTCTACAATGAGCAGTTCTTC.

The chain carries TRBV5-6 and TRBJ2-1; tentative D call: TRBD2 (7 bases). Germline V gives CDR1 SGHDT, CDR2 YYEEEE. The ends were cut back, 4 bases at V and 6 bases at J, with 14 bases in the middle. CDR3 length: 14 amino acids. The CDR3 nucleotides read TGTGCCAGCAGCGGGGGAGGGGGAAGCAATGAGCAGTTCTTC. This gives the protein CASSGGGGSNEQFF.

V and J are TRBV20-1 and TRBJ1-5; maybe TRBD1 (6 bases). This CDR3 is built from 15 residues. The V end lost 1 base, the J end lost 5 bases, and 15 bases lay between the germline ends. From germline, CDR1 is DFQATT and CDR2 SNEGSKA (reference sequence). The CDR3 nucleotides are TGCAGTGCTAGAGTGGGGACAACGTCGGATCAGCCCCAGCATTTT. This encodes CSARVGTTSDQPQHF.

This clonotype was counted a few times. J is TRBJ1-2 and V is TRBV4-1; 10 bases are shared with TRBD1. CDR3 length equals 16 residues. Unmatched junction bases numbered 9, after V lost 4 bases and J lost 4 bases. The V gene's germline CDR1 is MGHRA and CDR2 YSYEKL. DNA for the CDR3: TGCGCCAGCAGCCCAACCGGGACAGGGGCGATCTATGGCTACACCTTC. Amino acid sequence: CASSPTGTGAIYGYTF.

Many counts were recorded for this clonotype. This chain joins TRBV28 and TRBJ2-5; 9 bases line up with TRBD2. The CDR3 has 19 amino acids. Germline values: CDR1 MDHEN, CDR2 SYDVKM. V lost 6 bases, J lost 2 bases, and 19 bases stayed unmatched. The CDR3 loop reads CASSPSSPRAGGQQETQYF. The CDR3 bases are TGTGCCAGCAGCCCTTCCTCCCCCCGCGCGGGGGGGCAGCAAGAGACCCAGTACTTC.

CDR3 loop: CASSSTSGASTDTQYF. CDR3 in DNA: TGTGCCAGCAGTTCGACTAGCGGGGCCAGCACAGATACGCAGTATTTT. V and J are TRBV12-3 or TRBV12-4 and TRBJ2-3, with 11 nucleotides matching TRBD2. V lost 4 bases, J lost 0 bases, and 3 bases stayed unmatched. The CDR3 is 16 residues long.

The chain uses TRBV5-1 and TRBJ2-7; TRBD1 aligns across 11 bases. Looked up from germline, CDR1 is SGHRS and CDR2 is YFSETQ. With V trimmed by 4 bases and J by 5 bases, 5 bases remained unmatched. This CDR3 has 14 amino acids. The CDR3 DNA sequence: TGCGCCAGCAGCGCAGGACAGGGGGCCGACGAGCAGTACTTC. Translated, it gives CASSAGQGADEQYF.

This clonotype came up a few times. The chain recombines TRBV6-2 or TRBV6-3 with TRBJ2-7; 7 positions match TRBD1. Trimming at V came to 0 bases and at J to 2 bases, leaving 13 bases not matched to a gene. The germline V gene encodes CDR1 MNHEY and CDR2 SVGEGT. CDR3 length: 18 amino acids. The CDR3 bases are TGTGCCAGCAGTTACTCTGGGTTTATCGGCAGGGGGACCTACGAGCAGTACTTC. This translates into CASSYSGFIGRGTYEQYF.

The V gene is TRBV29-1, the J gene TRBJ2-2; no clear D. Trimming took off 4 bases at V and 2 bases at J, with 11 bases between the two ends. This CDR3 comprises 14 residues. Germline CDR1 is SQVTM and CDR2 is ANQGSEA. CDR3 coding DNA: TGCAGCGTTGTAAGCGCTACTAACACCGGGGAGCTGTTTTTT. Translating gives CSVVSATNTGELFF.

On this clonotype: A read error may produce the germline difference seen at one junction end. The chain uses TRBV15 and TRBJ2-1; tentative D call: TRBD2 (6 bases). CDR3 length: 12 amino acids. Per the germline V gene, CDR1 is LNHNV and CDR2 is YYDKDF (reference sequence). CDR3 in DNA: TGTGCCGCCAGCTCCGTCGGAGGGGAGCAGTTCTTC. It yields the protein CAASSVGGEQFF.

This clonotype was counted many times. The gene calls are TRBV12-3 or TRBV12-4 and TRBJ1-2, with 7 bases that match TRBD1. J gave up 4 bases and V 3 bases, and 17 bases lay outside the gene matches. The CDR3 has 18 residues. The DNA for the CDR3 is TGTGCCAGCAGTTTTAGGGGGCGAACGCGCGATTCAGGCTATGGCTACACCTTC. Its protein product is CASSFRGRTRDSGYGYTF.

The CDR3 is CASSDSRVRGQFF. CDR3 in DNA: TGTGCCAGCAGTGATTCTCGGGTCCGAGGGCAGTTCTTC. This chain connects TRBV7-2 to TRBJ2-1; no clear D. Germline CDR1 reads SGHTA; CDR2 reads FQGNSA. The CDR3 runs 13 residues. Trimming took off 6 bases at V and 12 bases at J, with 18 bases between the two ends.

In this sample, this clonotype turned up once. This rearrangement joins TRBV20-1 to TRBJ1-1; D is perhaps TRBD1 (6 bases). Trimming pared 3 bases from V and 6 bases from J, leaving 17 bases between. This CDR3 has 14 amino acids. Germline assignment: CDR1 DFQATT and CDR2 SNEGSKA (reference sequence). CDR3 DNA: TGCAGTGCTAGGGACAGTTGGGCTGTCTCTGAAGCTTTCTTT. Protein: CSARDSWAVSEAFF.

This chain connects TRBV5-1 to TRBJ2-1; TRBD1 aligns across 10 bases. There are 17 residues in the CDR3. Germline trimming cut 0 bases from V and 8 bases from J; bases unmatched to any gene: 11. Germline V CDR1 and CDR2: SGHRS, YFSETQ. CDR3 DNA sequence: TGCGCCAGCAGCTTGGGCCCCAGGGACAGGGGATCCGATGAGCAGTTCTTC. Translated: CASSLGPRDRGSDEQFF.

This chain links TRBV29-1 with TRBJ1-4; D is undetermined. This CDR3 spans 11 amino acids. The germline CDR1 and CDR2 sequences are SQVTM and ANQGSEA. V lost 7 bases, J lost 8 bases, and 11 bases lay in between. The CDR3 bases are TGCAGCGCCTCGGATAGGGAAAAACTGTTTTTT. This translates into CSASDREKLFF.

The rearrangement joins TRBV20-1 to TRBJ2-6; D perhaps matches TRBD2 (5 bases). The germline V gene has CDR1 DFQATT and CDR2 SNEGSKA (reference sequence). Trimming removed 6 bases at V and 0 bases at J, with 6 bases between. The CDR3 extends over 13 amino acids. CDR3 sequence reads: CSAGGSGANVLTF. CDR3 sequence (DNA): TGCAGTGCCGGAGGCTCTGGGGCCAACGTCCTGACTTTC.

The rearrangement links TRBV5-1 to TRBJ1-4, with D possibly TRBD1 on 5 matching bases. The CDR3 spans 15 residues. The germline gives CDR1 SGHRS, CDR2 YFSETQ. V lost 0 bases and J lost 5, with 11 bases in between. The CDR3 DNA follows: TGCGCCAGCAGCTTGGGTTACGGGGCGAATGAAAAACTGTTTTTT. It specifies CASSLGYGANEKLFF.

V gene TRBV18 combines with J gene TRBJ2-1; the D gene could be TRBD1 or TRBD2 (5 bases each). The germline gives CDR1 KGHSH, CDR2 LQKENI. Trimming removed 1 base from V and 13 bases from J, with 23 bases in between. The CDR3 spans 16 residues. The CDR3 region is CASSPQKDGTMKTQFF. For the CDR3, the DNA is TGTGCCAGCTCACCACAGAAGGACGGGACGATGAAGACCCAGTTCTTC.

The chain joins TRBV7-6 to TRBJ2-1, with D perhaps assigned TRBD1 or TRBD2 (6 bases each). The V gene lost 1 base and the J gene lost 5 bases, with 12 bases spanning the gap. Germline V CDR1 and CDR2: SGHVS, FNYEAQ. This CDR3 is 15 amino acids long. The DNA for the CDR3 is TGTGCCAGCAGCTTAGTAGGGGGGTTAAACAATGAGCAGTTCTTC. Protein: CASSLVGGLNNEQFF.

The V gene is TRBV24-1, the J gene TRBJ1-5, with 7 bases that match TRBD1. J gave up 4 bases and V 8 bases, and 13 bases lay outside the gene matches. Looked up from germline, CDR1 is KGHDR and CDR2 is SFDVKD. The CDR3 covers 16 residues. In DNA form, the CDR3 reads TGTGCCACCATCACAGGACAGGTAAAATTTAATCAGCCCCAGCATTTT. This sequence encodes CATITGQVKFNQPQHF.

J is TRBJ2-7 and V is TRBV28; TRBD1 aligns across 8 bases. In germline, CDR1 is MDHEN, CDR2 SYDVKM. J was trimmed by 0 bases and V by 8 bases; bases with no gene match: 9. The CDR3 is 15 amino acids. This CDR3 reads CASFSRDRSSYEQYF. CDR3 DNA sequence: TGTGCCAGCTTTAGCCGGGACAGGAGCTCCTACGAGCAGTACTTC.

The V and J genes are TRBV4-2 and TRBJ1-2, with TRBD1 matching over 8 bases. With V trimmed by 0 bases and J by 4 bases, 4 bases remained unmatched. Looked up from germline, CDR1 is LGHNA and CDR2 is YNFKEQ. The CDR3 loop spans 15 amino acids. CDR3 protein: CASSQEGQEIYGYTF. The CDR3 nucleotides are TGTGCCAGCAGCCAAGAGGGACAGGAGATCTATGGCTACACCTTC.

This clonotype was observed once. The chain recombines TRBV20-1 with TRBJ1-5; no clear D. V was cut by 7 bases and J by 3 bases, with 10 bases left in between. CDR3 length: 12 amino acids. The germline gives CDR1 DFQATT, CDR2 SNEGSKA (reference sequence). The CDR3 here is CSGWVPNQPQHF. In nucleotides, the CDR3 is TGCAGTGGGTGGGTCCCCAATCAGCCCCAGCATTTT.

A remark on this clonotype: Sequence at one end of the junction differs from germline and may be a read error. The chain links TRBV6-6 to TRBJ2-1; 7 bases agree with TRBD2. Per germline, CDR1 MNHNY and CDR2 SVGAGI (reference sequence). The CDR3 spans 13 residues. CDR3 DNA sequence: TGTGCTAGCAGCCCGACTAGCAACGATGAGCAGTTCTTC. This encodes CASSPTSNDEQFF.

This clonotype was seen only a few times. The chain is built from TRBV29-1 and TRBJ2-1; perhaps TRBD2 as D (5 bases). V was cut by 2 bases and J by 2 bases, with 16 bases left in between. The CDR3 contains 16 residues. Germline values: CDR1 SQVTM, CDR2 ANQGSEA. The DNA for the CDR3 is TGCAGCGTTGAACCCCTGGGGAGCCAAGCCTACAATGAGCAGTTCTTC. The encoded protein is CSVEPLGSQAYNEQFF.

The chain combines TRBV7-2 with TRBJ2-7; TRBD2 might be the D (7 bases). Germline CDR1 SGHTA, CDR2 FQGNSA. CDR3 length: 16 residues. V was pared by 5 bases and J by 3 bases, with 20 bases between. The CDR3 DNA reads as TGTGCCAGCAGCCCTCGGGGGGCAGGTGGCGGCTACGAGCAGTACTTC. Its translation is CASSPRGAGGGYEQYF.

The CDR3 sequence: CASSQALSGANVLTF. CDR3 DNA: TGCGCCAGCAGCCAAGCCCTCTCTGGGGCCAACGTCCTGACTTTC. The chain employs TRBV4-3 and TRBJ2-6; D is unclear. Germline values: CDR1 LGHNA, CDR2 YSLEER. Trimming took off 1 base at V and 0 bases at J, with 4 bases between the two ends. The CDR3 is made up of 15 amino acids.